The 30 T cell receptor beta chains below were found in one sample sequenced in a study of control samples from healthy donors and cancer patients (dated by TCRdb to about 2020). To prepare the library, the immunoSEQ multiplex PCR assay was applied. In its TCRdb copy, this immuneACCESS table keeps in-frame sequences only and misses some clones. Where compared with another copy, unresolved V genes explain less than half of these, and the others have no known cause. The sample profile shows about 120,000 clones; roughly 92% of them were found once. Less than 7% of the sample lies in the top ten. The sample taken for sequencing was blood. The source of these receptors is a young man in good health.

The rearrangement uses TRBV14 and TRBJ1-4, with D possibly matching TRBD1 (6 bases). Trimming took 4 bases from V and 0 from J, leaving 12 bases between them. In germline, CDR1 is SGHDN, CDR2 FVKESK. The CDR3 loop spans 16 amino acids. The CDR3 is CASSRLRGATNEKLFF. CDR3 nucleotide sequence: TGTGCCAGCAGCCGACTCAGGGGCGCAACTAATGAAAAACTGTTTTTT.

This chain uses TRBV11-2 with TRBJ2-1, with a tentative D call TRBD1 (6 bases). Trimming shortened V by 5 bases and J by 3 bases, and 17 bases separated the two germline ends. CDR1 is SGHAT and CDR2 is FQNNGV in the germline V gene. The CDR3 extends over 16 amino acids. In DNA form, the CDR3 reads TGTGCCAGCAGCCCCCTCGGTCAGGGGTTCTACAATGAGCAGTTCTTC. Its protein product is CASSPLGQGFYNEQFF.

V and J are TRBV7-6 and TRBJ2-5; D is ambiguous. The germline V and J ends were trimmed by 1 base and 6 bases, with 9 bases remaining between them. From germline, CDR1 is SGHVS and CDR2 FNYEAQ. The CDR3 is 13 residues long. The CDR3 here is CASSLGRSKTQYF. In DNA, the CDR3 is TGTGCCAGCAGCTTAGGTCGCAGTAAGACCCAGTACTTC.

The chain carries TRBV12-1 and TRBJ1-6; TRBD1 is taken as the D call from the table, unchecked against the DNA. TRBV12-1 is tagged as a pseudogene. The CDR3 sequence is 16 residues long. CDR3 nucleotide sequence: TGTGCCAGCAGCTTTGAATACAGGGAGACCCAATCACCCCTCCACTTT. This sequence encodes CASSFEYRETQSPLHF.

This clone was recorded only once. The chain has TRBV7-3 and TRBJ2-7; the D gene is possibly TRBD1 (6 bases). The CDR3 contains 13 residues. Trimming took 0 bases from V and 7 from J, leaving 10 bases between them. Germline assignment: CDR1 SGHTA and CDR2 FQGTGA. CDR3 sequence (DNA): TGTGCCAGCAGCTTAACGGGGACACGTGAGCAGTACTTC. Amino acid sequence: CASSLTGTREQYF.

The chain employs TRBV4-1 and TRBJ1-5; D remains unclear. The V gene lost 0 bases and the J gene lost 14 bases, with 11 bases spanning the gap. CDR3 length equals 12 residues. The germline V gene has CDR1 MGHRA and CDR2 YSYEKL. The CDR3 coding sequence is TGCGCCAGCAGCCAAGACAGTGGGGTAAAGCATTTT. Amino acid sequence: CASSQDSGVKHF.

This clone appeared a single time. The chain is built from TRBV20-1 and TRBJ2-7; D unclear. Per germline, CDR1 DFQATT and CDR2 SNEGSKA (reference sequence). The CDR3 contains 13 residues. V was shortened by 3 bases and J by 4 bases, with 13 bases between the two germline ends. The CDR3 coding sequence is TGCAGTGCTAGTTCGTCCGGAAAATACGAGCAGTACTTC. Residues: CSASSSGKYEQYF.

V gene TRBV9 combines with J gene TRBJ2-3; TRBD2 agrees at 12 bases. V trimming: 0 bases; J trimming: 7 bases; junction bases outside the gene matches: 6. The CDR3 is 16 amino acids. CDR1 and CDR2 from the germline V gene are SGDLS and YYNGEE. In DNA form, the CDR3 reads TGTGCCAGCAGCGTAGCTCTAGCGGGGGGGCGAAATACGCAGTATTTT. Its translation: CASSVALAGGRNTQYF.

This chain joins TRBV27 and TRBJ1-2; D is undetermined. V was cut by 3 bases and J by 3 bases, with 8 bases left in between. CDR1 and CDR2 (germline): MNHEY, SMNVEV (reference sequence). The CDR3 contains 13 residues. The CDR3 loop is CASSLGRHYGYTF. The CDR3 DNA is TGTGCCAGCAGTTTGGGCAGGCACTATGGCTACACCTTC.

This clone was seen a few times. J is TRBJ2-1 and V is TRBV9; 11 bases match TRBD1. CDR3 length equals 15 residues. Germline lookup yields CDR1 SGDLS and CDR2 YYNGEE. V dropped 4 bases and J dropped 3; count of bases not matched to a gene: 3. The CDR3 protein is CASSSGQGDYNEQFF. CDR3 bases: TGTGCCAGCAGCTCGGGACAGGGGGACTACAATGAGCAGTTCTTC.

The chain recombines TRBV12-3 or TRBV12-4 with TRBJ1-2; D perhaps matches TRBD1 (5 bases). This CDR3 is built from 13 residues. Trimming left V 4 bases short and J 7 bases short, with 13 bases between. CDR3 protein: CASSSMGGGGYTF. The CDR3 DNA reads as TGTGCCAGCAGTTCCATGGGGGGGGGTGGCTACACCTTC.

The chain has TRBV6-6 and TRBJ1-6; D unresolved. The length of the CDR3 is 14 residues. The germline gives CDR1 MNHNY, CDR2 SVGAGI (reference sequence). The ends were cut back, 8 bases at V and 4 bases at J, with 12 bases in the middle. CDR3 DNA sequence: TGTGCCAGCGGACGGAACCCTTATAATTCACCCCTCCACTTT. It yields the protein CASGRNPYNSPLHF.

The chain combines TRBV19 with TRBJ1-3, with a possible D match to TRBD1 (5 bases). This CDR3 comprises 16 residues. Germline CDR1 is LNHDA and CDR2 is SQIVND (reference sequence). Between the trimmed V and J ends, which lost 0 bases and 4 bases, there was a span of 13 bases. CDR3 protein: CASSIEGLASGNTIYF. CDR3 coding DNA: TGTGCCAGTAGTATAGAGGGACTCGCGTCGGGAAACACCATATATTTT.

The chain recombines TRBV27 with TRBJ1-2; TRBD1 agrees at 9 bases. CDR1 and CDR2 from the germline V gene are MNHEY and SMNVEV (reference sequence). V lost 5 bases, J lost 4 bases, and 8 bases stayed unmatched. This CDR3 is built from 15 residues. The CDR3 DNA sequence: TGTGCCAGCAGTCGCCGGGACAGGGCCGGCTATGGCTACACCTTC. Protein: CASSRRDRAGYGYTF.

This chain connects TRBV4-2 to TRBJ1-2; D unresolved. The CDR3 spans 14 residues. CDR1 and CDR2 (germline): LGHNA, YNFKEQ. V dropped 0 bases and J dropped 3 bases, with 8 bases sitting between them. The CDR3 region is CASSQDPGHYGYTF. CDR3 nucleotide sequence: TGTGCCAGCAGCCAAGATCCCGGTCACTATGGCTACACCTTC.

V gene TRBV7-9 combines with J gene TRBJ1-3; maybe TRBD1 (6 bases). V was clipped by 3 bases and J by 4 bases, with 16 bases between them. This CDR3 region has 16 residues. From germline, CDR1 is SEHNR and CDR2 FQNEAQ (reference sequence). CDR3: CASSFIGQGPGNTIYF. CDR3 DNA: TGTGCCAGCAGCTTCATTGGGCAGGGGCCAGGAAACACCATATATTTT.

The chain employs TRBV5-1 and TRBJ2-1, with 9 bases fitting TRBD1. The J segment lost 3 bases and the V segment lost 0 bases, leaving 13 bases of the junction unmatched. Per the germline V gene, CDR1 is SGHRS and CDR2 is YFSETQ. The CDR3 runs 19 residues. The CDR3 coding sequence is TGCGCCAGCAGCTTGGGGACCCGGGACAGGGTCCTCTTCTACAATGAGCAGTTCTTC. This sequence encodes CASSLGTRDRVLFYNEQFF.

The rearrangement joins TRBV4-1 to TRBJ1-2, with TRBD1 identical over 8 bases. With V trimmed by 6 bases and J by 1 base, 4 bases remained unmatched. Germline V gene lookup returns CDR1 MGHRA and CDR2 YSYEKL. There are 14 residues in the CDR3. CDR3 in amino acids: CASSPDRGNYGYTF. DNA of the CDR3: TGCGCCAGCAGTCCAGACAGGGGTAACTATGGCTACACCTTC.

The V call is TRBV19, the J call TRBJ2-7; the match to TRBD1 covers 8 bases. CDR1 LNHDA and CDR2 SQIVND come from the germline V gene (reference sequence). Trimming at V came to 6 bases and at J to 4 bases, leaving 11 bases not matched to a gene. There are 15 residues in the CDR3. The CDR3 DNA reads TGTGCCAGTAGCTCCGGGACAGGAGCTCGGTACGAGCAGTACTTC. Protein: CASSSGTGARYEQYF.

The chain has TRBV9 and TRBJ1-6, with D unresolved. Germline V gives CDR1 SGDLS, CDR2 YYNGEE. V lost 3 bases and J lost 6, with 10 bases in between. The CDR3 length is 14 residues. CDR3 nucleotides: TGTGCCAGCAGCGATAAAGCTATTAATTCACCCCTCCACTTT. Translated: CASSDKAINSPLHF.

CDR3 protein: CASSLQQGGTEAFF. CDR3 bases: TGCGCCAGCAGCTTACAACAGGGGGGGACTGAAGCTTTCTTT. This chain links TRBV5-1 with TRBJ1-1; 8 positions match TRBD1. The CDR3 totals 14 residues. Looked up from germline, CDR1 is SGHRS and CDR2 is YFSETQ. J lost 5 bases, V lost 2 bases, and 5 bases had no gene match.

This sequence joins TRBV29-1 and TRBJ1-1; possibly TRBD1 for D (6 bases). The germline V gene has CDR1 SQVTM and CDR2 ANQGSEA. Trimming left V 5 bases short and J 3 bases short, with 19 bases between. The CDR3 totals 15 residues. The CDR3 sequence: CSVQAQGTIHTEAFF. DNA for the CDR3: TGCAGCGTTCAGGCCCAGGGGACCATCCACACTGAAGCTTTCTTT. The full variable domain, its missing parts supplied by reference TRBV29-1 and TRBJ1-1, is SAVISQKPSRDICQRGTSLTIQCQVDSQVTMMFWYRQQPGQSLTLIATANQGSEATYESGFVIDKFPISRPNLTFSTLTVSNMSPEDSSIYLCSVQAQGTIHTEAFFGQGTRLTVV.

J is TRBJ2-5 and V is TRBV3-1 (or the pseudogene TRBV3-2); 8 bases line up with TRBD2. V gave up 2 bases and J gave up 3 bases; unmatched junction bases: 8. The CDR3 has 16 amino acids. Germline V gene data show CDR1 as LGHDT and CDR2 as YNNKEL (reference sequence). CDR3 protein: CASSQRGGLLKETQYF. In DNA form, the CDR3 reads TGTGCCAGCAGCCAACGGGGGGGCCTACTAAAAGAGACCCAGTACTTC.

The chain carries TRBV25-1 and TRBJ2-2, with D maybe TRBD2 (7 bases). This CDR3 region has 15 residues. Germline V gene lookup returns CDR1 MGHDK and CDR2 SYGVNS. Trimming cost V 3 bases and J 6 bases, with 14 bases left between them. The CDR3 coding sequence is TGTGCCAGCAGTGATATTGGGAGGGGGGCCGGGGAGCTGTTTTTT. Protein: CASSDIGRGAGELFF.

V and J are TRBV11-2 and TRBJ2-1, with TRBD2 as a possible D gene (6 bases). Germline-derived CDR1 and CDR2 are SGHAT and FQNNGV. Deletions cut 1 base from V and 6 bases from J, with 13 bases between. The CDR3 consists of 15 residues. DNA for the CDR3: TGTGCCAGCAGCTTAGGCTCTAGCGCAGGCAATGAGCAGTTCTTC. Protein product: CASSLGSSAGNEQFF. Full variable domain (remainder filled in from reference TRBV11-2 and TRBJ2-1): EAGVAQSPRYKIIEKRQSVAFWCNPISGHATLYWYQQILGQGPKLLIQFQNNGVVDDSQLPKDRFSAERLKGVDSTLKIQPAKLEDSAVYLCASSLGSSAGNEQFFGPGTRLTVL.

V usage is TRBV5-1 and J usage is TRBJ1-6, with unresolved D. This CDR3 is built from 14 residues. Germline V gene data show CDR1 as SGHRS and CDR2 as YFSETQ. V was shortened by 1 base and J by 10 bases, with 12 bases between the two germline ends. This chain's CDR3 is CASSLREGGSPLHF. The CDR3 nucleotides are TGCGCCAGCAGCTTGAGGGAGGGCGGATCACCCCTCCACTTT.

The chain joins TRBV2 to TRBJ2-2, with TRBD2 identical over 9 bases. Germline CDR1 is SNHLY and CDR2 is FYNNEI. The V segment lost 1 base and the J segment 2 bases; nucleotides outside the gene matches: 5. This CDR3 is 17 amino acids long. The CDR3 region is CASSEEASGVNTGELFF. CDR3 sequence (DNA): TGTGCCAGCAGTGAAGAGGCTAGCGGGGTAAACACCGGGGAGCTGTTTTTT.

This chain uses TRBV7-2 with TRBJ2-3, with 7 nucleotides matching TRBD1. The CDR3 covers 15 residues. J was trimmed by 0 bases and V by 1 base; bases with no gene match: 1. The germline V gene encodes CDR1 SGHTA and CDR2 FQGNSA. CDR3 sequence: CASSLGQGSTDTQYF. The DNA for the CDR3 is TGTGCCAGCAGCTTAGGACAGGGTAGCACAGATACGCAGTATTTT.

V is TRBV7-3 and J is TRBJ2-2; tentative D call: TRBD1 (6 bases). The length of the CDR3 is 15 residues. Trimming stripped 5 bases from V and 7 bases from J, with 17 bases between. Per the germline V gene, CDR1 is SGHTA and CDR2 is FQGTGA. The CDR3 is CASSPQPGAGGELFF. In DNA, the CDR3 is TGTGCCAGCAGCCCACAACCAGGGGCGGGCGGGGAGCTGTTTTTT.

The chain has TRBV19 and TRBJ2-3; TRBD2 aligns across 7 bases. The ends lost 9 bases at V and 2 bases at J; junction bases unmatched: 11. Germline assignment: CDR1 LNHDA and CDR2 SQIVND (reference sequence). The CDR3 is 15 residues long. The CDR3 sequence is CASSHRDYNTDTQYF. The CDR3 bases are TGTGCCAGCAGCCATAGGGACTACAACACAGATACGCAGTATTTT. Filled out from reference TRBV19 and TRBJ2-3, the complete variable domain reads DGGITQSPKYLFRKEGQNVTLSCEQNLNHDAMYWYRQDPGQGLRLIYYSQIVNDFQKGDIAEGYSVSREKKESFPLTVTSAQKNPTAFYLCASSHRDYNTDTQYFGPGTRLTVL.